This TCR beta chain came from a study of CD8+ T cells in alopecia areata. The CDR3 has 16 amino acids. Germline CDR1 is SGDLS and CDR2 is YYNGEE. Trimming removed 0 bases at V and 0 bases at J, with 11 bases between. The sequencing template was cDNA reverse transcribed from extracted RNA. Produced via immunoSEQ multiplex PCR; TCRdb's table is partial and in-frame only. The sample lists about 160,000 clones, 87% occurring once. Peripheral blood and lesional scalp punch biopsies came from alopecia areata patients. The source material was CD8+ T cells sorted from blood, sampled at week 0. The TCR comes from a human donor with alopecia areata. V gene TRBV9 combines with J gene TRBJ2-3, with TRBD2 as a possible D gene (5 bases). CDR3 in amino acids: CASSVGLAASTDTQYF. In DNA, the CDR3 is TGTGCCAGCAGCGTAGGGCTAGCCGCTAGCACAGATACGCAGTATTTT. The whole variable domain, remainder taken from reference TRBV9 and TRBJ2-3, is DSGVTQTPKHLITATGQRVTLRCSPRSGDLSVYWYQQSLDQGLQFLIQYYNGEERAKGNILERFSAQQFPDLHSELNLSSLELGDSALYFCASSVGLAASTDTQYFGPGTRLTVL.